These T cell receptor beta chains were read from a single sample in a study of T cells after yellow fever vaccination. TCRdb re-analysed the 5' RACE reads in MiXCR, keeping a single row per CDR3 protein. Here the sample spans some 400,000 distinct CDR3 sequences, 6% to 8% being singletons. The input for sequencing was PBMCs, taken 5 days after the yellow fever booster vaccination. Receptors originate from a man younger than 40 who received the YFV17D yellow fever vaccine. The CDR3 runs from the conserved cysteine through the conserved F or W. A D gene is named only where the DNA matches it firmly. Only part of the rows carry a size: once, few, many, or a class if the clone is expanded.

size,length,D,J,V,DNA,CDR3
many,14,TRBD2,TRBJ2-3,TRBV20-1,TGCAGTGCTAGAATCCTAGCGGGAGTAGATACGCAGTATTTT,CSARILAGVDTQYF
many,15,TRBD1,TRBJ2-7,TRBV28,TGTGCCAGCAGTTACCTGGGACAGGCAGGTTACGAGCAGTACTTC,CASSYLGQAGYEQYF
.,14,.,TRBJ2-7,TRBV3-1,TGTGCCAGCAGCAACCGGGACACCTCCTACGAGCAGTACTTC,CASSNRDTSYEQYF
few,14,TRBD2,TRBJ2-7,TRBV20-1,TGCAGTGCGTCGTGGCTAGCGGGATCCTACGAGCAGTACTTC,CSASWLAGSYEQYF
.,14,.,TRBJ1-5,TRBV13,TGTGCCAGCAGCTTAGGGGGGGAGGAACAGCCCCAGCATTTT,CASSLGGEEQPQHF
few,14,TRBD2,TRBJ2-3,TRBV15,TGTGCCACCAGCTTGGGACTAGATACAGATACGCAGTATTTT,CATSLGLDTDTQYF
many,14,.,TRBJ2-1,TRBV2,TGTGCCAGCAGTATGAGGGTCTTCTACAATGAGCAGTTCTTC,CASSMRVFYNEQFF
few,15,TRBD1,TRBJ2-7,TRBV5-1,TGCGCCAGCAGCTTTGGAGGGACAGGGGCCTACGAGCAGTACTTC,CASSFGGTGAYEQYF
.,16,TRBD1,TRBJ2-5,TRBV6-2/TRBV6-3,TGTGCCAGCAGACCCCCTTTCCAGGGGGCTGGAGAGACCCAGTACTTC,CASRPPFQGAGETQYF
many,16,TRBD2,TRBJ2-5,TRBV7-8,TGTGCCAGCAGCTTATCTGCTAGCGGGGGTCCAGAGACCCAGTACTTC,CASSLSASGGPETQYF
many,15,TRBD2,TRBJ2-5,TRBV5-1,TGCGCCAGCAGCTTTAGCGGGACTGCAGGGGAGACCCAGTACTTC,CASSFSGTAGETQYF
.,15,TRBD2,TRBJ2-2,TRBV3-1,TGTGCCAGCAGAGAGCGGACTAGCATCACCGGGGAGCTGTTTTTT,CASRERTSITGELFF
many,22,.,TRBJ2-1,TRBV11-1,TGTGCCAGCAGCTTAGCACCCGTCGTTCGCTACCAACCGCGATTTCGACGCAATGAGCAGTTCTTC,CASSLAPVVRYQPRFRRNEQFF
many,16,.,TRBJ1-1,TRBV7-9,TGTGCCAGCAGCTTATCCCACGGCAGTTTGAACACTGAAGCTTTCTTT,CASSLSHGSLNTEAFF
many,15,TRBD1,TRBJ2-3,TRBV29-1,TGCAGCGTTGAAGACCTACAGGGGAGAATAGATACGCAGTATTTT,CSVEDLQGRIDTQYF
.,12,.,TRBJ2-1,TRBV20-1,TGCAGTGCAGGGGAAATCTACAATGAGCAGTTCTTC,CSAGEIYNEQFF
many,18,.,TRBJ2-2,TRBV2,TGTGCCAGCAGTGGCCACCCCACAAGGGGGGGGCAAGGCGGGGAGCTGTTTTTT,CASSGHPTRGGQGGELFF
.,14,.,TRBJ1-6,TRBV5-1,TGCGCCAGCAGCTTGGGAGGGTTGAGTTCACCCCTCCACTTT,CASSLGGLSSPLHF
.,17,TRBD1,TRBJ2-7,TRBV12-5,TGTGCTAGTGGTATCTATGGGGGCGGGACAGGGACCCACGAGCAGTACTTC,CASGIYGGGTGTHEQYF
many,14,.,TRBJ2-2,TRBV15,TGTGCCACCAGCAGAGATACTAGCCCCGGGGAGCTGTTTTTT,CATSRDTSPGELFF
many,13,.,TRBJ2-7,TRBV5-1,TGCGCCAGCAGATTTGCAAGTGGACCCGAGCAGTACTTC,CASRFASGPEQYF
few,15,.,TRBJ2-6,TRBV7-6,TGTGCCAGCAGCCGACAGGTGGCTGGGGCCAACGTCCTGACTTTC,CASSRQVAGANVLTF
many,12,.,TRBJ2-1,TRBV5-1,TGCGCCAGCAGCTTGGCTGGACCTGAGCAGTTCTTC,CASSLAGPEQFF
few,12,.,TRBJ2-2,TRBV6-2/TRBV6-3,TGTGCCAGCAGGAGGGAAGTCGGGGAGCTGTTTTTT,CASRREVGELFF
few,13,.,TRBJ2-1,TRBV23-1,TGCGCCAGCAGTCAATCAAGCGGGAATGAGCAGTTCTTC,CASSQSSGNEQFF
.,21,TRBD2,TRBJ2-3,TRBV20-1,TGCAGTGCTAGACCCCCCGGAACTTGGGGCAGCGGGAGGGCCTCGGCAGATACGCAGTATTTT,CSARPPGTWGSGRASADTQYF
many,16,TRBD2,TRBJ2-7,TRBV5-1,TGCGCCAGCAGCCGAAGACTAGCGGGAGGGCCCGACGAGCAGTACTTC,CASSRRLAGGPDEQYF
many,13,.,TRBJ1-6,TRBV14,TGTGCCAGCAGCGTGGGCCTCTCTTCACCCCTCCACTTT,CASSVGLSSPLHF
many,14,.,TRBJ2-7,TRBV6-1,TGTGCCAGCAGTACCTTCGCGGAGGGCACCGAGCAGTACTTC,CASSTFAEGTEQYF
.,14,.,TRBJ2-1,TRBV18,TGTGCCAGCTCACCAGATAGCGGTTACAATGAGCAGTTCTTC,CASSPDSGYNEQFF
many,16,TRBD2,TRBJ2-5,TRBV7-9,TGTGCCAGCAGCTTACGGCGAGCGGGAGTAGGGGAGACCCAGTACTTC,CASSLRRAGVGETQYF
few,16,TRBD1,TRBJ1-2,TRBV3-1,TGTGCCAGCAGCCAAGGGGGCCTGGACAGGGCCGGTGGCTACACCTTC,CASSQGGLDRAGGYTF
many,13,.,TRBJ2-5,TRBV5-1,TGCGCCAGCAGCTCAGACACAGGAGAGACCCAGTACTTC,CASSSDTGETQYF
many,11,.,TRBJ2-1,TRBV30,TGTGCCTGGAGTTGGCTACATGAGCAGTTCTTC,CAWSWLHEQFF
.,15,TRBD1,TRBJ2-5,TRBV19,TGTGCCAGTAGTAGTGCGACAGGGGGCGCAGAGACCCAGTACTTC,CASSSATGGAETQYF
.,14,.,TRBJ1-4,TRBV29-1,TGCAGCGTTGAAGACAGGGTTACTAATGAAAAACTGTTTTTT,CSVEDRVTNEKLFF
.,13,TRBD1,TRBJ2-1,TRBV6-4,TGTGCCAAAGACAGGGCATCCCGCAATGAGCAGTTCTTC,CAKDRASRNEQFF
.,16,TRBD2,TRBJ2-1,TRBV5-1,TGCGCCAGCAGCCGGGATGGGACTAGCGGGAGCGATGAGCAGTTCTTC,CASSRDGTSGSDEQFF
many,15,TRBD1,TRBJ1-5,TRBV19,TGTGCCAGTAGTATACACCGGGACAGCTATCAGCCCCAGCATTTT,CASSIHRDSYQPQHF
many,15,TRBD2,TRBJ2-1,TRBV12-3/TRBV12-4,TGTGCCAGCAGTTTAGCGGGCGGGGGAGACAATGAGCAGTTCTTC,CASSLAGGGDNEQFF
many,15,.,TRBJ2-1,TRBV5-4,TGTGCCAGCAGCTCAATTAAGTCTAGTGGCAATGAGCAGTTCTTC,CASSSIKSSGNEQFF
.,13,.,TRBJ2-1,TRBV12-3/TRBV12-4,TGTGCCAGCACTATGGACCCTTACAATGAGCAGTTCTTC,CASTMDPYNEQFF
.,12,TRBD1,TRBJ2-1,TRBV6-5,TGTGCCAGCACCCCCGGACAGGGATTACAGTTCTTC,CASTPGQGLQFF
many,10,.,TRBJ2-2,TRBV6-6,TGTGCCAGCATTATCGGGGAGCTGTTTTTT,CASIIGELFF
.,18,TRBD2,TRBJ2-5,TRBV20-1,TGCAGTCCCGAGCGCCCGCCGATATCCCGGGAGGGTCGGGAGACCCAGTACTTC,CSPERPPISREGRETQYF